This T cell receptor beta chain stems from a study of cytotoxic CD8 clonotypes in ibrutinib-treated CLL. Across the study: Responses: roughly 25 partial, 2 complete; after median roughly 63 months, 14 stayed remitted, roughly 12 progressed.

After removal of 0 bases from V and 1 base from J, the junction contained 4 bases not matched to a gene. CDR1 is SGHTA, CDR2 FQGNSA, per germline. This CDR3 is built from 16 residues. The repertoire was sequenced with immunoSEQ multiplex PCR; TCRdb's copy has only in-frame clones and lacks some. This table has 120,000 to 150,000 clones, around 93% appearing once. Specimen: PBMCs, collected after 12 months of ibrutinib treatment. The chain carries TRBV7-2 and TRBJ2-7; 9 bases agree with TRBD1. The clonotype originates from a human donor with chronic lymphocytic leukemia. The CDR3 loop reads CASSLAGQGGSYEQYF. CDR3 DNA: TGTGCCAGCAGCTTAGCGGGACAGGGTGGGTCCTACGAGCAGTACTTC.